Reported below is one T cell receptor beta chain. Its antigen is unknown. The data were taken from a study of human T cells and chemical hapten exposure. Study-level results: Patch test score rose with PT1 expanded TCRs, significant at 8, 16, 32, not 4. Relative to controls, expanded TCRs formed significantly more large CDR3 similarity clusters.

Individual cDNA molecules received unique molecular identifiers in the library. Via MiXCR, TCRdb re-called the RACE reads, giving one row per CDR3 protein. The sample has around 250,000 distinct CDR3 sequences, about 9.4% seen once; the top ten hold 2.3%. As to time point: pre-sensitization, week 0. Treatment described: therapeutic diphenylcyclopropenone sensitization with weekly scalp DPC. The length of the CDR3 is 15 residues. Deletions cut 6 bases from V and 4 bases from J, with 17 bases between. Germline V gene data show CDR1 as MNHEY and CDR2 as SVGAGI. The sequence came from a woman in her thirties or forties with alopecia areata. Some clones in this sample may be carry-over from other donors' samples. The sequencing used whole blood, collected in connection with sensitization to the hapten diphenylcyclopropenone (DPC). This sequence joins TRBV6-5 and TRBJ2-3; D is perhaps TRBD1 (6 bases). CDR3: CASSLGHSGADTQYF. CDR3 in DNA: TGTGCCAGCAGCCTGGGACACTCCGGAGCAGATACGCAGTATTTT.